Only one count was recorded for the clone carrying this TCR beta chain. This CDR3 contains 16 residues. The germline V gene encodes CDR1 MNHEY and CDR2 SMNVEV (reference sequence). V shed 6 bases and J shed 9 bases, with 21 bases lying between them. This sample is drawn from a study of blood T cell repertoires in COVID-19. About the study: Both acute and convalescent COVID-19 samples were obtained from the United States, Italy and Spain.

The data were produced by immunoSEQ multiplex PCR, yet TCRdb's version contains in-frame clones alone and is incomplete. The data show 200,000 to 250,000 clones, about nine tenths seen once. The TCR was taken from a man aged 25 to 40 with COVID-19, enrolled during active disease. The chain links TRBV27 to TRBJ1-6; possibly TRBD1 for D (6 bases). The sequenced material came from peripheral blood. CDR3 loop: CASRPTGALLGSPLHF. The CDR3 bases are TGTGCCAGCAGGCCGACAGGTGCCCTCCTAGGTTCACCCCTCCACTTT.